One and the same sample provided the 27 T cell receptor beta chains below, sequenced in a study of shared clonotypes between healthy human individuals. Some clones are missing from TCRdb's copy, which holds only in-frame ones; the method was immunoSEQ multiplex PCR. The data hold about 530,000 clones, with roughly 79% observed a single time. The sequencing input was PBMCs. These receptors originate from a woman aged 40 to 50 in good health. Some clones in this sample may be carry-over from other donors' samples.

The rearrangement uses TRBV25-1 and TRBJ1-2, with a weak D call TRBD1 (5 bases). The V end lost 6 bases, the J end lost 1 base, and 12 bases lay between the germline ends. Looked up from germline, CDR1 is MGHDK and CDR2 is SYGVNS. CDR3 length equals 14 residues. The CDR3 DNA is TGTGCCAGCAGCCCCACCGGGGGTAACTATGGCTACACCTTC. Translating it yields CASSPTGGNYGYTF.

The V gene is TRBV27, the J gene TRBJ2-3; D may correspond to TRBD1 or TRBD2 (5 bases each). Trimming took off 4 bases at V and 4 bases at J, with 15 bases between the two ends. From germline, CDR1 is MNHEY and CDR2 SMNVEV (reference sequence). The CDR3 covers 15 residues. CDR3 region: CASSSPSGTADTQYF. The DNA for the CDR3 is TGTGCCAGCAGTTCCCCTTCCGGGACCGCAGATACGCAGTATTTT.

The chain combines TRBV6-5 with TRBJ2-3, with TRBD1 matching 7 bases. The CDR3 is made up of 16 amino acids. Germline trimming cut 0 bases from V and 4 bases from J; bases unmatched to any gene: 7. Looked up from germline, CDR1 is MNHEY and CDR2 is SVGAGI. CDR3 region: CASSYSPGQSADTQYF. As DNA, the CDR3 is TGTGCCAGCAGTTACTCCCCGGGACAGTCGGCAGATACGCAGTATTTT.

V gene TRBV11-3 combines with J gene TRBJ2-5; D may correspond to TRBD1 or TRBD2 (5 bases each). The CDR3 extends over 15 amino acids. Between the trimmed V and J ends, which lost 2 bases and 1 base, there was a span of 11 bases. Looked up from germline, CDR1 is SGHNT and CDR2 is YENEEA. DNA for the CDR3: TGTGCCAGCAGCTTACAAGGGACGGTCCAAGAGACCCAGTACTTC. Encoded protein: CASSLQGTVQETQYF.

Notes on this clone: The same CDR3 arises from other DNA sequences in this sample as well. J is TRBJ2-2 and V is TRBV7-7; 9 nucleotides match TRBD2. The CDR3 consists of 15 residues. Unmatched junction bases numbered 3, after V lost 2 bases and J lost 5 bases. Germline V gives CDR1 SSHAT, CDR2 FNYEAQ (reference sequence). The CDR3 is CASSLLSGSTGELFF. DNA of the CDR3: TGTGCCAGCAGCTTACTTAGCGGGAGTACCGGGGAGCTGTTTTTT.

This CDR3 is CAWETPGSPLHF. For the CDR3, the DNA is TGTGCCTGGGAAACCCCGGGTTCACCCCTCCACTTT. The chain has TRBV30 and TRBJ1-6; D not resolved. The CDR3 contains 12 residues. V lost 5 bases to trimming and J lost 9 bases, with 11 bases between them. Germline CDR1 reads GTSNPN; CDR2 reads SVGIG (reference sequence). Based on the CDR3 plus reference TRBV30 and TRBJ1-6, the full variable domain is SQTIHQWPATLVQPVGSPLSLECTVEGTSNPNLYWYRQAAGRGLQLLFYSVGIGQISSEVPQNLSASRPQDRQFILSSKKLLLSDSGFYLCAWETPGSPLHFGNGTRLTVT.

This clone showed up just a few times. V and J are TRBV19 and TRBJ1-4; 9 nucleotides align to TRBD1. There are 14 residues in the CDR3. Unmatched junction bases numbered 8, after V lost 6 bases and J lost 9 bases. CDR1 is LNHDA, CDR2 SQIVND, per germline (reference sequence). The CDR3 loop reads CASSPGTGFQKLFF. The CDR3 coding sequence is TGTGCCAGTAGCCCCGGGACAGGGTTTCAAAAACTGTTTTTT.

The chain recombines TRBV6-1 with TRBJ1-1; D is unresolved. CDR1 is MNHNS, CDR2 SASEGT, per germline. The V and J ends lost 2 bases and 1 base respectively, with 5 bases between them. The length of the CDR3 is 13 residues. The CDR3 DNA follows: TGTGCCAGCAGTGAAAGCAGGAACACTGAAGCTTTCTTT. Translating it yields CASSESRNTEAFF.

The V call is TRBV28, the J call TRBJ2-5; a possible D gene is TRBD1 (6 bases). This CDR3 has 12 residues. In germline, CDR1 is MDHEN, CDR2 SYDVKM. With 3 bases removed from V and 10 bases from J, the gap between germline ends came to 12 bases. The CDR3 nucleotides read TGTGCCAGCAGTTTTGTACAGGGCGGCCAGTACTTC. As protein: CASSFVQGGQYF.

The table lists this clone with a few counts. The chain recombines TRBV11-2 with TRBJ1-1; weak D call: TRBD1 (6 bases). This CDR3 region has 15 residues. V lost 1 base, J lost 3 bases, and 12 bases lay in between. Germline lookup yields CDR1 SGHAT and CDR2 FQNNGV. CDR3 protein: CASSLVLTGYTEAFF. CDR3 sequence (DNA): TGTGCCAGCAGCTTAGTCCTCACAGGGTACACTGAAGCTTTCTTT.

This rearrangement joins TRBV27 to TRBJ2-1; a weak D match, TRBD2 (6 bases). Germline CDR1 reads MNHEY; CDR2 reads SMNVEV (reference sequence). Trimming left V 5 bases short and J 7 bases short, with 18 bases between. The CDR3 runs to 15 residues. The CDR3 sequence is CASSPDLGGRNEQFF. CDR3 coding DNA: TGTGCCAGCAGTCCGGACCTCGGAGGGCGGAATGAGCAGTTCTTC.

This clone is a singleton in its sample. The gene calls are TRBV7-2 and TRBJ2-7; D is unclear. The CDR3 covers 14 residues. Germline-derived CDR1 and CDR2 are SGHTA and FQGNSA. Trimming stripped 1 base from V and 7 bases from J, with 14 bases between. The CDR3 sequence: CASSLVSTAWEQYF. CDR3 DNA sequence: TGTGCCAGCAGCTTAGTGTCCACCGCCTGGGAGCAGTACTTC. The full variable domain, rest sourced from reference TRBV7-2 and TRBJ2-7, is GAGVSQSPSNKVTEKGKDVELRCDPISGHTALYWYRQSLGQGLEFLIYFQGNSAPDKSGLPSDRFSAERTGGSVSTLTIQRTQQEDSAVYLCASSLVSTAWEQYFGPGTRLTVT.

V is TRBV5-1 and J is TRBJ2-5, with 7 bases aligning to TRBD1. The CDR3 consists of 13 residues. J gave up 3 bases and V 3 bases, and 2 bases lay outside the gene matches. Looked up from germline, CDR1 is SGHRS and CDR2 is YFSETQ. CDR3 protein: CASSWDSEETQYF. In nucleotides, the CDR3 is TGCGCCAGCAGCTGGGACAGCGAAGAGACCCAGTACTTC.

This clone occurred once. This sequence joins TRBV28 and TRBJ1-5; tentative D call: TRBD1 (5 bases). CDR1 is MDHEN, CDR2 SYDVKM, per germline. Trimming took off 3 bases at V and 6 bases at J, with 21 bases between the two ends. This CDR3 has 17 amino acids. The CDR3 sequence is CASSFFLGPRGSQPQHF. The CDR3 bases are TGTGCCAGCAGTTTTTTTTTGGGGCCAAGGGGCAGTCAGCCCCAGCATTTT.

As regards this clone: Other nucleotide sequences in the sample specify the same CDR3. The V and J genes are TRBV2 and TRBJ2-7, with TRBD1 as a possible D gene (5 bases). In germline, CDR1 is SNHLY, CDR2 FYNNEI. V was cut by 4 bases and J by 3 bases, with 7 bases left in between. This CDR3 region has 12 residues. This CDR3 is CASSGDSYEQYF. CDR3 nucleotide sequence: TGTGCCAGCAGTGGAGACAGCTACGAGCAGTACTTC. The entire variable domain, with the rest obtained from reference TRBV2 and TRBJ2-7, is as follows: EPEVTQTPSHQVTQMGQEVILRCVPISNHLYFYWYRQILGQKVEFLVSFYNNEISEKSEIFDDQFSVERPDGSNFTLKIRSTKLEDSAMYFCASSGDSYEQYFGPGTRLTVT.

The rearrangement uses TRBV2 and TRBJ2-3, with D maybe TRBD2 (5 bases). Germline V gene data show CDR1 as SNHLY and CDR2 as FYNNEI. This CDR3 spans 12 amino acids. Between the trimmed V and J ends, which lost 5 bases and 12 bases, there was a span of 15 bases. The CDR3 bases are TGTGCCAGCAGTAGGACTGAAGAAAAACAGTATTTT. Its protein is CASSRTEEKQYF.

This chain joins TRBV2 and TRBJ2-3; 13 bases map to TRBD2. The CDR3 sequence is 17 residues long. Germline CDR1 is SNHLY and CDR2 is FYNNEI. J was trimmed by 9 bases and V by 0 bases; bases with no gene match: 9. Here the CDR3 reads CASSEAGLAGTQRTQYF. CDR3 bases: TGTGCCAGCAGTGAAGCGGGACTAGCGGGAACCCAGAGGACGCAGTATTTT.

V usage is TRBV28 and J usage is TRBJ2-7, with 10 nucleotides matching TRBD1. Germline lookup yields CDR1 MDHEN and CDR2 SYDVKM. The V gene end was trimmed by 7 bases and the J gene end by 7 bases; junction bases not matched to a gene: 10. There are 14 residues in the CDR3. In DNA, the CDR3 is TGTGCCAGCACCCCAGACAGGGGGCGTGAAGAGCAGTACTTC. This codes for CASTPDRGREEQYF.

This clone came up once. The chain employs TRBV6-6 and TRBJ1-2; 8 bases match TRBD1. The germline V gene encodes CDR1 MNHNY and CDR2 SVGAGI (reference sequence). V gave up 4 bases and J gave up 0 bases; unmatched junction bases: 4. This CDR3 has 15 residues. The CDR3 spells CASSSRQGSNYGYTF. The CDR3 DNA reads TGTGCCAGCAGTTCCCGACAGGGGTCTAACTATGGCTACACCTTC.

This sequence joins TRBV10-3 and TRBJ2-3; TRBD1 matches 9 bases. CDR1 is ENHRY and CDR2 is SYGVKD in the germline V gene. J lost 5 bases, V lost 7 bases, and 7 bases had no gene match. This CDR3 has 14 residues. CDR3 residues: CAIMRDRDLDTQYF. DNA for the CDR3: TGTGCCATCATGAGGGACAGGGATTTAGATACGCAGTATTTT.

J is TRBJ2-1 and V is TRBV11-2; TRBD2 agrees at 8 bases. CDR1 and CDR2 (germline): SGHAT, FQNNGV. The CDR3 sequence is 16 residues long. Germline trimming cut 5 bases from V and 2 bases from J; bases unmatched to any gene: 8. The CDR3 sequence: CASSILAGLTYNEQFF. CDR3 nucleotides: TGTGCCAGCAGCATTTTAGCGGGGCTAACCTACAATGAGCAGTTCTTC.

The chain couples TRBV15 to TRBJ2-1; 14 bases are a match to TRBD2. Germline CDR1 is LNHNV and CDR2 is YYDKDF (reference sequence). This CDR3 has 15 amino acids. After removal of 1 base from V and 11 bases from J, the junction contained 4 bases not matched to a gene. CDR3 sequence reads: CATSRVGTSGSKQFF. The CDR3 DNA reads TGTGCCACCAGCAGAGTGGGGACTAGCGGGAGCAAGCAGTTCTTC.

This rearrangement joins TRBV5-8 to TRBJ1-2; no reliable D call. The CDR3 is 15 amino acids. CDR1 and CDR2 from the germline V gene are SGHTS and YDEGEE. V was shortened by 0 bases and J by 0 bases, with 9 bases between the two germline ends. The CDR3 DNA is TGTGCCAGCAGCTTGGTTGGAGTAGCTAACTATGGCTACACCTTC. Its translation is CASSLVGVANYGYTF.

This clone has a handful of counts. V usage is TRBV7-2 and J usage is TRBJ2-5; a weak D match, TRBD1 (6 bases). The CDR3 has 14 residues. Trimming took off 6 bases at V and 2 bases at J, with 13 bases between the two ends. CDR1 and CDR2 from the germline V gene are SGHTA and FQGNSA. In DNA, the CDR3 is TGTGCCAGCAGTCGAGACAGGAATCAAGAGACCCAGTACTTC. As protein: CASSRDRNQETQYF.

The V call is TRBV13, the J call TRBJ2-5, with 7 bases that match TRBD2. V was pared by 4 bases and J by 3 bases, with 8 bases of the junction left unmatched. This CDR3 region has 15 residues. Germline loops: CDR1 PRHDT, CDR2 FYEKMQ (reference sequence). The DNA of the CDR3 is TGTGCCAGCAGCTCCACTAGCGCAACTAAAGAGACCCAGTACTTC. Encoded protein: CASSSTSATKETQYF.

The V call is TRBV5-1, the J call TRBJ2-3; 10 bases are a match to TRBD1. The CDR3 length is 16 residues. Per germline, CDR1 SGHRS and CDR2 YFSETQ. J lost 6 bases, V lost 0 bases, and 7 bases had no gene match. CDR3 sequence (DNA): TGCGCCAGCAGCTTGGGAGGTGGGACAGGGGCCGATACGCAGTATTTT. Amino acid sequence: CASSLGGGTGADTQYF.

The CDR3 loop is CASSSPGQGRETQYF. The CDR3 nucleotides read TGTGCCAGCAGTTCCCCGGGACAGGGGAGGGAGACCCAGTACTTC. The chain is built from TRBV6-6 and TRBJ2-5; 10 nucleotides agree with TRBD1. Germline V lookup: CDR1 MNHNY, CDR2 SVGAGI (reference sequence). With 4 bases clipped from V and 5 bases from J, the junction kept 7 bases outside the gene matches. The CDR3 has 15 residues.